This T cell receptor beta chain was retrieved from a study of T-cell reconstitution after alpha-beta-depleted transplantation in children. Unique molecular identifiers were built into the TCRbeta library. TCRdb processed the PCR reads anew with MiXCR; each CDR3 protein has one entry. The table records roughly 310,000 distinct CDR3 sequences, about a quarter of them present only once. The table lists this clonotype with a few counts. Its antigen remains unknown. Findings and limits, study-wide: Reportedly, roughly two months post-transplant, alpha-beta T cells arose from several hundred expanded graft clones. One year post-transplant, T-cell counts and diversity were largely derived from T cells produced anew. At day 60, the high TCRbeta diversity found in some patients originated from recipient T cells and thymic progenitors that had survived.

Trimming removed 8 bases from V and 4 bases from J; junction bases left unmatched: 7. The length of the CDR3 is 12 residues. CDR1 and CDR2 (germline): DFQATT, SNEGSKA (reference sequence). The V gene is TRBV20-1, the J gene TRBJ2-7, with TRBD1 identical over 8 bases. Sequencing used PBMCs, mostly from graft donor cells, obtained 180 days after TCRalphabeta/CD19-depleted stem cell transplant. The receptor comes from a male patient younger than 18 who had a stem cell transplant for acute lymphoblastic leukemia, so the T cells may come from the graft donor. The CDR3 nucleotides read TGCAGTCTAGGACAGGGTCGGTACGAGCAGTACTTC. Translation gives CSLGQGRYEQYF.